The 8 T cell receptor beta chains given below trace back to one sample, sequenced in a study of T cell repertoires in cytomegalovirus infection. TCRdb processed the reads anew with MiXCR; each CDR3 protein has one entry. The sample lists about 500,000 distinct CDR3 sequences; 30% to 40% were seen once. Their antigens remain unidentified. The source was cultured PBMCs, collected from culture after CMV antigen stimulation. These receptors came from a human donor in good health (CMV status not recorded). Some clones in this sample may be carry-over from other donors' samples.

This clonotype was detected a few times. The chain is built from TRBV7-2 and TRBJ2-5, with 10 bases fitting TRBD1. This CDR3 has 15 residues. Germline V gene data show CDR1 as SGHTA and CDR2 as FQGNSA. J lost 4 bases, V lost 4 bases, and 6 bases had no gene match. CDR3 nucleotide sequence: TGTGCCAGCAGCTCAGACAGGGGGCGTCGAGAGACCCAGTACTTC. Encoded protein: CASSSDRGRRETQYF.

At least ten counts were recorded for this clonotype. The V call is TRBV6-2 or TRBV6-3, the J call TRBJ2-5, with 9 bases aligning to TRBD1. The V gene's germline CDR1 is MNHEY and CDR2 SVGEGT. With 4 bases clipped from V and 1 base from J, the junction kept 4 bases outside the gene matches. The CDR3 runs 15 residues. The CDR3 region is CASSWGQGAQETQYF. DNA of the CDR3: TGTGCCAGCAGTTGGGGACAGGGAGCCCAAGAGACCCAGTACTTC.

The chain uses TRBV4-1 and TRBJ2-6; D call uncertain. The CDR3 length is 16 residues. Trimming took 4 bases from V and 3 from J, leaving 13 bases between them. Germline lookup yields CDR1 MGHRA and CDR2 YSYEKL. In nucleotides, the CDR3 is TGCGCCAGCAGCCGGAACGCGGAGTTTGGGGCCAACGTCCTGACTTTC. Encoded protein: CASSRNAEFGANVLTF.

The chain's CDR3 is CASSGDRGHFGYTF. Here the CDR3 DNA reads TGTGCCAGCAGCGGAGACAGGGGGCATTTCGGCTACACCTTC. The gene calls are TRBV7-3 and TRBJ1-2; 10 nucleotides align to TRBD1. CDR3 length: 14 residues. Germline CDR1 SGHTA, CDR2 FQGTGA. J was trimmed by 8 bases and V by 5 bases; bases with no gene match: 8.

This clonotype was recorded many times. V usage is TRBV6-6 and J usage is TRBJ1-5; 8 bases line up with TRBD1. This CDR3 contains 15 residues. Trimming took 2 bases from V and 6 from J; bases not matched to a gene: 6. In germline, CDR1 is MNHNY, CDR2 SVGAGI (reference sequence). The CDR3 region is CASSYATGVSQPQHF. The CDR3 DNA reads as TGTGCCAGCAGTTACGCGACAGGGGTATCTCAGCCCCAGCATTTT.

The gene calls are TRBV7-2 and TRBJ1-1; no clear D gene. The V and J ends lost 5 bases and 4 bases respectively, with 17 bases between them. The CDR3 contains 15 residues. Germline assignment: CDR1 SGHTA and CDR2 FQGNSA. The CDR3 sequence is CASSPSFQASTEAFF. CDR3 DNA sequence: TGTGCCAGCAGCCCCTCTTTCCAGGCGAGCACTGAAGCTTTCTTT. The full variable domain, rest sourced from reference TRBV7-2 and TRBJ1-1, is GAGVSQSPSNKVTEKGKDVELRCDPISGHTALYWYRQSLGQGLEFLIYFQGNSAPDKSGLPSDRFSAERTGGSVSTLTIQRTQQEDSAVYLCASSPSFQASTEAFFGQGTRLTVV.

The chain couples TRBV7-9 to TRBJ2-1; 8 bases fit TRBD2. V lost 4 bases and J lost 7; bases outside the gene matches: 9. Germline CDR1 SEHNR, CDR2 FQNEAQ (reference sequence). This CDR3 is 15 amino acids long. The CDR3: CASSSGLDGRNEQFF. The CDR3 coding sequence is TGTGCCAGCAGCTCGGGACTAGATGGGAGGAATGAGCAGTTCTTC.

This chain connects TRBV6-6 to TRBJ2-7; D is undetermined. The germline V gene has CDR1 MNHNY and CDR2 SVGAGI (reference sequence). CDR3 size: 12 residues. The V end lost 6 bases, the J end lost 6 bases, and 12 bases lay between the germline ends. DNA of the CDR3: TGTGCCAGCAGCCTAGACCTAGGCGAGCAGTACGTC. Protein: CASSLDLGEQYV.